This T cell receptor beta chain stems from a study of T cells in localized non-small cell lung cancer. Findings of the study overall: A median of 57 of the top 100 tumor clones appeared in adjacent lung, which was paired and uninvolved. Uninvolved adjacent lung showed higher T cell clonality than tumor. Investigators sequenced only a single tumor region, leaving heterogeneity possible.

Germline V CDR1 and CDR2: SGDLS, YYNGEE. CDR3 size: 15 residues. Deletions cut 5 bases from V and 5 bases from J, with 19 bases between. As regards this clone: Its antigen remains unknown.

This table comes from immunoSEQ multiplex PCR, and its TCRdb copy is limited to in-frame clones, with some not included. The sample includes some 4,000 clones, about a quarter of them seen just once. This rearrangement joins TRBV9 to TRBJ2-5, with D possibly TRBD1 on 5 matching bases. The sequences come from lung tumor tissue, collected before any cancer treatment. This TCR derives from a man aged 40 to 69 with stage II lung adenocarcinoma. For the CDR3, the DNA is TGTGCCAGCAGTGGTCAGGGAAGGAATGTGGAGACCCAGTACTTC. Protein product: CASSGQGRNVETQYF. The entire variable domain, with the rest obtained from reference TRBV9 and TRBJ2-5, is as follows: DSGVTQTPKHLITATGQRVTLRCSPRSGDLSVYWYQQSLDQGLQFLIQYYNGEERAKGNILERFSAQQFPDLHSELNLSSLELGDSALYFCASSGQGRNVETQYFGPGTRLLVL.